A selection of T cell receptor beta chains follows, all from one sample in a study of neurological immune-mediated disorders. TCRdb re-analysed the 5' RACE reads in MiXCR, keeping a single row per CDR3 protein. Among roughly 50,000 distinct CDR3 sequences listed, around 17% were seen once. The source material was PBMCs. The receptors here all came from a man aged 60-69 years in good health. Both conserved end residues are part of each CDR3. The order of the fields is V gene, clone size, J gene, D gene, CDR3 DNA, CDR3 protein. A D gene is named only where the DNA matches it firmly. A row's size may be missing; if present it is once, few, many or a size class.

TRBV12-3/TRBV12-4	many	TRBJ2-4	.	TGTGCCAGCAGTCCCCGGACTCGAACCCAAAACATTCAGTACTTC	CASSPRTRTQNIQYF
TRBV20-1	many	TRBJ1-1	.	TGCAGTGCTAGTAACCGGGGCCTAGGCACTGAAGCTTTCTTT	CSASNRGLGTEAFF
TRBV27	many	TRBJ1-4	.	TGTGCCAGCAGACGGACAACTAATGAAAAACTGTTTTTT	CASRRTTNEKLFF
TRBV7-2	many	TRBJ2-7	TRBD1	TGTGCCAGCAGCTTCCAAATAGACAGGGGCGAGCAGTACTTC	CASSFQIDRGEQYF
TRBV7-9	many	TRBJ2-7	TRBD1	TGTGCCAGCAGCTTAGTTGGGACAGACTACGAGCAGTACTTC	CASSLVGTDYEQYF
TRBV7-2	many	TRBJ2-6	.	TGTGCCAGCAGCCCCTCGGGGGTAAACTCTGGGGCCAACGTCCTGACTTTC	CASSPSGVNSGANVLTF
TRBV4-2	many	TRBJ2-1	.	TGTGCCAGCAGCCAAGATTGGGGTTCCTACAATGAGCAGTTCTTC	CASSQDWGSYNEQFF
TRBV7-6	many	TRBJ1-3	.	TGTGCCAGCAGCCCTGACAGGTTTGGCACCATATATTTT	CASSPDRFGTIYF
TRBV29-1	.	TRBJ2-5	.	TGCAGCGTTGAAGGGGAGACCCAGTACTTC	CSVEGETQYF
TRBV5-1	many	TRBJ2-7	TRBD1	TGCGCCAGCAGCCCACGGACAGGGGATAAGGTCGAGCAGTACTTC	CASSPRTGDKVEQYF
TRBV4-1	many	TRBJ2-5	TRBD2	TGCGCCAGCAGCCTTTCGGGGGGGCTCGAGACCCAGTACTTC	CASSLSGGLETQYF
TRBV11-2	many	TRBJ2-1	.	TGTGCCAGCAGCCCCCGGGGAAACTCCTACAATGAGCAGTTCTTC	CASSPRGNSYNEQFF
TRBV7-2	medium-sized	TRBJ2-7	TRBD2	TGTGCCAGCAGCTTAGCGGCGGGAGGGTCCTACGAGCAGTACTTC	CASSLAAGGSYEQYF
TRBV15	many	TRBJ2-2	TRBD2	TGTGCCACCAGCAATAGCGGGAGGGCCGGTACCGGGGAGCTGTTTTTT	CATSNSGRAGTGELFF
TRBV20-1	many	TRBJ2-1	.	TGCAGTGCTAGGGCTGGTGGCTACAATGAGCAGTTCTTC	CSARAGGYNEQFF
TRBV7-9	many	TRBJ2-2	TRBD2	TGTGCCAGCAGGCCTACCGGGACTAGCGGGAACACCGGGGAGCTGTTTTTT	CASRPTGTSGNTGELFF
TRBV3-1	many	TRBJ2-5	.	TGTGCCAGCAGCCGTGGGACGGACTCCTCAACCCAGTACTTC	CASSRGTDSSTQYF
TRBV5-1	many	TRBJ2-3	.	TGCGCCAGCAGCTTTGAGAGCCCAGATACGCAGTATTTT	CASSFESPDTQYF
TRBV12-3/TRBV12-4	.	TRBJ2-2	TRBD1	TGTGCCAGCAGTTTGGCTGACAGGGGGAGCACCGGGGAGCTGTTTTTT	CASSLADRGSTGELFF
TRBV4-1	many	TRBJ1-3	.	TGCGCCAGCAGCCAAGCCTTACGGGGAACGGGCTCTGGAAACACCATATATTTT	CASSQALRGTGSGNTIYF
TRBV18	few	TRBJ1-2	.	TGTGCCAGCTCACTCGACATTGACCCTTCAAATATGGGCTACACCTTC	CASSLDIDPSNMGYTF
TRBV2	.	TRBJ2-7	.	TGTGCCAGGACCCTTTCCCTATCGGGGTCCTCCGTGCAGTACTTC	CARTLSLSGSSVQYF
TRBV20-1	few	TRBJ2-1	TRBD2	TGCAGTGCTAGAGATCATCTAGCGGGAGGGAAAAATGAGCAGTTCTTC	CSARDHLAGGKNEQFF
TRBV3-1	many	TRBJ2-7	.	TGTGCCAGCAGCCGAGACAGTAGCTCCTACGAGCAGTACTTC	CASSRDSSSYEQYF
TRBV18	few	TRBJ1-1	.	TGTGCCAGCTCACCACCCTCCGGTACCGGGGCTTTCTTT	CASSPPSGTGAFF
TRBV15	many	TRBJ2-5	TRBD1	TGTGCCACCAGCCGAGGAAGGGGGCGAGAGACCCAGTACTTC	CATSRGRGRETQYF
TRBV20-1	many	TRBJ2-1	TRBD2	TGCAGTGCTCAAACAAGCGGGACCGTCTACAATGAGCAGTTCTTC	CSAQTSGTVYNEQFF
TRBV6-5	many	TRBJ1-1	.	TGTGCCAGCAGTCAGTACAGGGAAGGAACTGAAGCTTTCTTT	CASSQYREGTEAFF
TRBV5-1	many	TRBJ2-1	TRBD2	TGCGCCAGCAGCTTCAGCGGGAGGTCCTACAATGAGCAGTTCTTC	CASSFSGRSYNEQFF
TRBV28	many	TRBJ2-7	.	TGTGCCAGCAGTTTGCCCCCGAACGGGAGATACAACTACGAGCAGTACTTC	CASSLPPNGRYNYEQYF
TRBV18	.	TRBJ1-6	.	TGTGCCAGCTCACCTACTCGGGGCACTTCACCCCTCCACTTT	CASSPTRGTSPLHF
TRBV6-2/TRBV6-3	.	TRBJ2-1	TRBD2	TGTGCCAGCAGTTACAATCCGGGAGGGCCGGACAATGAGCAGTTCTTC	CASSYNPGGPDNEQFF
TRBV20-1	.	TRBJ2-3	TRBD2	TGCAGTGCTAGTTGGGGGGGGGGTGATACGCAGTATTTT	CSASWGGGDTQYF
TRBV7-3	many	TRBJ2-3	TRBD2	TGTGCCAGCAGCTTCGGGAGCGGGGGCACAGATACGCAGTATTTT	CASSFGSGGTDTQYF
TRBV28	many	TRBJ1-4	TRBD1	TGTGCCAGCAGTCCCTGGGACAGGGAGTCCAATAATGAAAAACTGTTTTTT	CASSPWDRESNNEKLFF
TRBV7-2	many	TRBJ1-5	.	TGTGCCAGCAGCTTAGTTAGGAGCAGCAACAATCAGCCCCAGCATTTT	CASSLVRSSNNQPQHF
TRBV5-1	many	TRBJ2-2	.	TGCGCCAGCAGCTTGGTTGGGCTAGCGACCACCGGGGAGCTGTTTTTT	CASSLVGLATTGELFF
TRBV18	few	TRBJ2-7	.	TGTGCCAGCTCACTACTGACCGGGGTAAGGATTTACGAGCAGTACTTC	CASSLLTGVRIYEQYF
TRBV7-3	many	TRBJ2-7	.	TGTGCCAGCAGCTTAACGGGGACTGAGAGCTCCTACGAGCAGTACTTC	CASSLTGTESSYEQYF
TRBV3-1	many	TRBJ1-6	.	TGTGCCAGCAGTGTAAGCTTGAGCTCCTATAATTCACCCCTCCACTTT	CASSVSLSSYNSPLHF
TRBV5-1	many	TRBJ1-3	.	TGCGCCAGCAGCTTGGAGTCTGTCTCTGGAAACACCATATATTTT	CASSLESVSGNTIYF
TRBV5-1	many	TRBJ1-1	.	TGCGCCAGCAGCTTTGACAGTTGGACTGAAGCTTTCTTT	CASSFDSWTEAFF
TRBV10-3	few	TRBJ2-5	.	TGTGCCATCAGTTCCCCGGGACAAGAGACCCAGTACTTC	CAISSPGQETQYF
TRBV5-1	.	TRBJ2-5	.	TGCGCCAGCAGCGGCGGTTGGCGAAAGACCCAGTACTTC	CASSGGWRKTQYF
TRBV5-1	many	TRBJ2-1	.	TGCGCCAGCAGCTTGGGAGTAGGGCAGCCCAATGAGCAGTTCTTC	CASSLGVGQPNEQFF
TRBV6-5	many	TRBJ2-1	.	TGTGCCAGCAGTTACGCTTTGGGGAATTTATACAATGAGCAGTTCTTC	CASSYALGNLYNEQFF
TRBV29-1	few	TRBJ2-7	TRBD2	TGCAGCGTTGTCGTTCAACTAGCGGCGTACGAGCAGTACTTC	CSVVVQLAAYEQYF
TRBV5-5	few	TRBJ2-7	TRBD2	TGTGCCAGCAGCCTATCCGGGACTAGCATGTACGAGCAGTACTTC	CASSLSGTSMYEQYF
TRBV5-6	many	TRBJ2-7	.	TGTGCCAGCAGCTACAGGGTCGCGGAAACCTACGAGCAGTACTTC	CASSYRVAETYEQYF
TRBV20-1	few	TRBJ2-7	.	TGCAGTGGGAAGGACGGTAATTACTACGAGCAGTACTTC	CSGKDGNYYEQYF
TRBV20-1	many	TRBJ2-1	.	TGCAGTGCTCCTAAAGCCCCCCACAACAATGAGCAGTTCTTC	CSAPKAPHNNEQFF
TRBV2	few	TRBJ1-2	.	TGTGCCAGCAGTAAGGGTCAGGGGAATGGCTACACCTTC	CASSKGQGNGYTF
TRBV7-3	many	TRBJ2-3	.	TGTGCCAGCAGCGCGGGCCAGAGAGATACGCAGTATTTT	CASSAGQRDTQYF
TRBV7-9	many	TRBJ2-5	TRBD1	TGTGCCAGCAGCTTAGTAGGGGGCGGGGAGACCCAGTACTTC	CASSLVGGGETQYF
TRBV5-6	many	TRBJ2-1	.	TGTGCCAGCAGCTTACAAGGGGTCCATGAGCAGTTCTTC	CASSLQGVHEQFF